The present T cell receptor beta chain was sequenced within a study of blood T cell repertoires in COVID-19. Study in general: Material from acute and convalescent COVID-19 was sourced from the United States, Italy and Spain.

In the original processing: Reference gene primers were amplified, and this amplification served to estimate nucleated cell counts. Repertoires were generated with immunoSEQ multiplex PCR, while TCRdb's copy carries only in-frame clones and drops some. For V, J and clone size, that table is used; D and trimming come from the DNA. The sample shows about 320,000 clones, roughly 86% of them seen only once. CDR1 and CDR2 from the germline V gene are SGDLS and YYNGEE. This CDR3 spans 14 amino acids. V lost 0 bases, J lost 9 bases, and 7 bases stayed unmatched. Only a few counts were recorded for this clone.

What was sequenced was peripheral blood. This receptor was identified in a woman aged 25-40 years with COVID-19, enrolled during active disease. The chain recombines TRBV9 with TRBJ1-2; TRBD1 agrees at 8 bases. CDR3: CASSVGTGGISYTF. The CDR3, as DNA: TGTGCCAGCAGCGTAGGTACAGGGGGTATAAGCTACACCTTC.